The 4 T cell receptor beta chains below all came from one sample that was sequenced in a study of blood T cell repertoires in COVID-19. Clones were sequenced by immunoSEQ multiplex PCR, and TCRdb holds only the in-frame ones, with some missing. The sample records roughly 380,000 clones, around nine tenths being singletons. Sequencing input: PBMCs or T cells enriched from blood (not recorded which). Every receptor here comes from a woman aged 30 to 39 who had been exposed to COVID-19.

The chain recombines TRBV5-4 with TRBJ1-5; 8 bases align to TRBD1. Germline V gives CDR1 SGHNT, CDR2 YYREEE (reference sequence). The CDR3 length is 18 residues. Losses at the gene ends were 7 bases for V and 0 bases for J; bases not matched to a gene: 15. The CDR3 DNA follows: TGTGCCAGCGGATTTAAGGATCCCAGGGGGCCTAGCAATCAGCCCCAGCATTTT. Its translation is CASGFKDPRGPSNQPQHF.

This clone was seen a single time. J is TRBJ2-3 and V is TRBV7-9, with 7 bases that match TRBD2. V lost 4 bases and J lost 1; bases outside the gene matches: 2. Germline assignment: CDR1 SEHNR and CDR2 FQNEAQ (reference sequence). This CDR3 is 14 amino acids long. The CDR3 spells CASSSGLGTDTQYF. The CDR3, as DNA: TGTGCCAGCAGCTCCGGACTAGGCACAGATACGCAGTATTTT.

V is TRBV7-6 and J is TRBJ2-1; 10 bases are shared with TRBD2. Germline V CDR1 and CDR2: SGHVS, FNYEAQ. This CDR3 has 16 amino acids. Trimming cost V 4 bases and J 6 bases; bases outside gene matches: 9. This CDR3 reads CASSSITLAGVNEQFF. DNA for the CDR3: TGTGCCAGCAGCTCCATCACGCTAGCGGGAGTCAATGAGCAGTTCTTC.

The gene calls are TRBV18 and TRBJ1-3; 12 bases are a match to TRBD1. The germline CDR1 and CDR2 sequences are KGHSH and LQKENI. With V trimmed by 3 bases and J by 1 base, 16 bases remained unmatched. This CDR3 is built from 21 residues. CDR3 in DNA: TGTGCCAGCTCACCCTATGTCACCGGGACAGGGGGCGGCGGTTCTGGAAACACCATATATTTT. Residues: CASSPYVTGTGGGGSGNTIYF.